The 4 T cell receptor beta chains presented below share a single source sample, sequenced in a study of T cell responses to AZD1222 COVID-19 vaccine. Using immunoSEQ multiplex PCR, the repertoire was profiled, and TCRdb retains in-frame clones only, with some absent. The sample shows more than 95,000 clones, over 90% of them seen only once. The material was peripheral blood, obtained on day 0 of AZD1222 vaccination. The source of these receptors is an adult in good health.

The chain couples TRBV6-1 to TRBJ1-2; no clear D gene. V was clipped by 2 bases and J by 0 bases, with 16 bases between them. The germline V gene has CDR1 MNHNS and CDR2 SASEGT. The CDR3 sequence is 17 residues long. The DNA for the CDR3 is TGTGCCAGCAGTGAAAAACGGGCTGTGTACCCTAACTATGGCTACACCTTC. Translation: CASSEKRAVYPNYGYTF.

V usage is TRBV7-3 and J usage is TRBJ2-7, with D perhaps being TRBD1 or TRBD2 (6 bases each). This CDR3 is built from 14 residues. Germline V gene sequence: CDR1 SGHTA, CDR2 FQGTGA. Trimming removed 5 bases at V and 4 bases at J, with 15 bases between. CDR3 amino acids: CASSPQGGGYEQYF. CDR3 nucleotides: TGTGCCAGCAGCCCACAAGGAGGGGGGTACGAGCAGTACTTC.

The chain has TRBV6-5 and TRBJ1-3; D unclear. The CDR3 extends over 15 amino acids. The V and J ends lost 9 bases and 0 bases respectively, with 15 bases between them. Looked up from germline, CDR1 is MNHEY and CDR2 is SVGAGI. CDR3 in DNA: TGTGCCAGTATCTTATGGGGAAGCTCTGGAAACACCATATATTTT. Translating gives CASILWGSSGNTIYF.

This clone was seen a few times. The chain combines TRBV7-2 with TRBJ1-1; no reliable D call. V dropped 6 bases and J dropped 7 bases, with 15 bases sitting between them. Germline V gene lookup returns CDR1 SGHTA and CDR2 FQGNSA. The CDR3 length is 13 residues. The CDR3 region is CASRLTWAGEAFF. The CDR3 nucleotides read TGTGCCAGCAGATTAACGTGGGCTGGTGAAGCTTTCTTT. Filled out from reference TRBV7-2 and TRBJ1-1, the complete variable domain reads GAGVSQSPSNKVTEKGKDVELRCDPISGHTALYWYRQSLGQGLEFLIYFQGNSAPDKSGLPSDRFSAERTGGSVSTLTIQRTQQEDSAVYLCASRLTWAGEAFFGQGTRLTVV.